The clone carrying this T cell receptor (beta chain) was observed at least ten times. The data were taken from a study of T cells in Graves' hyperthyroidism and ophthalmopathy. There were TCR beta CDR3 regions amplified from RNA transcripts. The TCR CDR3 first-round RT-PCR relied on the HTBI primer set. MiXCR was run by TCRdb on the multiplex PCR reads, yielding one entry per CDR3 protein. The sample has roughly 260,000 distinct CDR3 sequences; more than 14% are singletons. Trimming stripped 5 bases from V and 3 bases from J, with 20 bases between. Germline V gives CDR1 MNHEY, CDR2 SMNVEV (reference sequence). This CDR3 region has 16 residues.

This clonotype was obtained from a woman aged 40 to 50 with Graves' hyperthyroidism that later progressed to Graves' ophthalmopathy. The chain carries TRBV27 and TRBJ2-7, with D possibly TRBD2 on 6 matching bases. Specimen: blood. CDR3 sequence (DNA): TGTGCCAGCAGTGGAGGGATACACCGCAAGATCTACGAGCAGTACTTC. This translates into CASSGGIHRKIYEQYF.